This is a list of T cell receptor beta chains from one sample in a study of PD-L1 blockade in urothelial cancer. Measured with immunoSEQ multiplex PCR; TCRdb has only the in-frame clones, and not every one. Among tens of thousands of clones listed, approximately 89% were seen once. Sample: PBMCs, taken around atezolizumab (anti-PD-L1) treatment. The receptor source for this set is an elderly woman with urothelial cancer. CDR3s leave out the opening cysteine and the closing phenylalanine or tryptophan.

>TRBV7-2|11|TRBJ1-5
ASSSYDNQPQH
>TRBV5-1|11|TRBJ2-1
ASSPGEYNEQF
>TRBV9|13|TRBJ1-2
ASSVGGLTNYGYT
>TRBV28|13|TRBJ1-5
ASSFFTGGSQPQH
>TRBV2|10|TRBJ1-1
ASTGTRTEAF
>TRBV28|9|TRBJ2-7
ASRTLAEEY
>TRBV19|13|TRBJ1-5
ASRDRILGNQPQH
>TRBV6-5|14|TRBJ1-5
ASSLVPPDSNQPQH
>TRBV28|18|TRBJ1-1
ASSPTGQGALHYMNTEAF
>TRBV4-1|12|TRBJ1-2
ASRATGGNYGYT
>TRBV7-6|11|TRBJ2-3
ASSLAYTDTQY
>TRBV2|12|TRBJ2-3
ASPPRGRQDTQY
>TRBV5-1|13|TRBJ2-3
ASSTSGDPTDTQY
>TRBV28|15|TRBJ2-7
ASSRALRASGRGEQY
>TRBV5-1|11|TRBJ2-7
ASSLPGGSEQY
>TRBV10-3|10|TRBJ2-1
AIRGQNNEQF
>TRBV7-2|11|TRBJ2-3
ASSLEAGDTQY
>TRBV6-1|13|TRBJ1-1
ASITGGAGITEAF
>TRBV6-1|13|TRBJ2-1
ASSRGGPTYNEQF
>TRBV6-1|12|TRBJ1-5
ASTSRGSNQPQH
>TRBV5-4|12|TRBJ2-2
ASSPPRATGELF
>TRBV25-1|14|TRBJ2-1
ASSPVYGSSYNEQF
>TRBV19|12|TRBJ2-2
ASSWEGRTGELF
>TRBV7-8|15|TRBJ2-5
ASSLGLDRGIPETQY
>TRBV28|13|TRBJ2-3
ASSLAGGRGDTQY
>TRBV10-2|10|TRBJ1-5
ATGTGSQPQH
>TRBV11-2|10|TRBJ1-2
ASSLQGYGYT
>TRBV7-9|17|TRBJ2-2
ASIYPGQGARANTGELF
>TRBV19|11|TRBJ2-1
ASTPGLAGEQF
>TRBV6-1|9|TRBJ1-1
ASSPLGEAF
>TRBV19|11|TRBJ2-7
ASSRGNNNEQY
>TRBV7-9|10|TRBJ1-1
ASSLDRGEAF
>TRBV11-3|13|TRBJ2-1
ASSLSASSYNEQF
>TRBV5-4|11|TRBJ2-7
ASSGGGNYEQY
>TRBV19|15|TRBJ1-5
ASSDLTGTAFNQPQH
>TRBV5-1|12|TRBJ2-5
ASAFQQGSETQY
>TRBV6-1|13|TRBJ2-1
AGSGEGLPYNEQF
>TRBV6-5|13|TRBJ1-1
ASSYSEQPNTEAF
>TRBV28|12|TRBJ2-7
ASSRTSERYEQY
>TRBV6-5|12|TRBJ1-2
ASSYSGQSYGYT